This T cell receptor beta chain was found in a study of blood T cell repertoires in COVID-19. Whole-study context: T cells, B-cell-depleted T cells, or PBMCs provided the cDNA or gDNA that served as material.

Authors' data handling: Researchers report that nucleated cell counts were estimated from reference gene primer amplification. Sequencing used immunoSEQ multiplex PCR; TCRdb keeps in-frame clones, though not all of them. V and J calls and clone size follow that table, whereas D and trimming were derived from the DNA. The table records around 300,000 clones, about nine tenths of them present only once. Germline V gives CDR1 GTSNPN, CDR2 SVGIG (reference sequence). The CDR3 sequence is 12 residues long. The trim removed 8 bases at V and 6 bases at J, leaving 8 bases unmatched. Sequenced input: peripheral blood. This TCR was sampled from a woman aged 25 to 39 with active or convalescent COVID-19. The chain couples TRBV30 to TRBJ2-7; 9 nucleotides match TRBD1. The CDR3 reads CAGDRESFEQYF. DNA for the CDR3: TGTGCCGGGGACAGGGAGTCTTTCGAGCAGTACTTC.